There are a few counts of the clone carrying this TCR beta chain. What it recognizes is unknown. This sample is drawn from a study of T-cell memory formation after mild COVID-19. Study overall: Clustering of TCRs was largely donor specific. Study observations and caveats: While clones contracting from day 15 to 85 were balanced between CD4 and CD8, later expanders leaned CD4+.

From the 5' RACE reads, TCRdb called clonotypes with MiXCR, one entry per CDR3 protein. The sample holds fewer than 650,000 distinct CDR3 sequences, around a sixth seen once. Trimming pared 2 bases from V and 3 bases from J, leaving 2 bases between. The CDR3 sequence is 12 residues long. Germline assignment: CDR1 LNHDA and CDR2 SQIVND (reference sequence). This chain uses TRBV19 with TRBJ1-3; no firm D call. The sequencing input was PBMCs or a T cell subset sorted from them (not recorded which). This TCR derives from an adult woman who had mild COVID-19 (a few samples of this study predate the infection). Cell type and time point are not known. The chain's CDR3 is CASSINGNTIYF. The CDR3 coding sequence is TGTGCCAGTAGTATAAATGGAAACACCATATATTTT.